This T cell receptor (beta chain) is drawn from a study of T cell responses to AZD1222 COVID-19 vaccine. The CDR3 covers 13 residues. The ends were cut back, 3 bases at V and 1 base at J, with 6 bases in the middle. The germline CDR1 and CDR2 sequences are LNHDA and SQIVND (reference sequence). Study-level findings and limits: Repertoire samples came only from after the peak T cell response. Two AZD1222 doses significantly raised spike-specific TCR breadth and depth over controls. Only 6 or 7 individuals given AZD1222 were seropositive at baseline.

The repertoire was sequenced with immunoSEQ multiplex PCR; TCRdb's copy has only in-frame clones and lacks some. The sample holds some 180,000 clones, approximately 92% seen once. Notes on this clone: Antigen specificity is unknown.

The material sequenced was peripheral blood, taken 28 days after the second dose of the MenACWY control vaccine. The chain joins TRBV19 to TRBJ1-2; D ambiguous. The origin of this receptor is an adult who received the MenACWY meningococcal vaccine as a control. DNA of the CDR3: TGTGCCAGTAGTATGGCAAGTAACTATGGCTACACCTTC. It specifies CASSMASNYGYTF. The whole variable domain, filled in from reference TRBV19 and TRBJ1-2, reads DGGITQSPKYLFRKEGQNVTLSCEQNLNHDAMYWYRQDPGQGLRLIYYSQIVNDFQKGDIAEGYSVSREKKESFPLTVTSAQKNPTAFYLCASSMASNYGYTFGSGTRLTVV.